The present T cell receptor beta chain was sequenced within a study of Graves' ophthalmopathy and Graves' hyperthyroidism. Study-level findings and limits: The blood repertoire also included most expanded thyroid clonotypes above 0.001 frequency.

The CDR3 length is 14 residues. With 8 bases removed from V and 1 base from J, the gap between germline ends came to 11 bases. This clonotype was observed at least ten times. Its matching antigen is unknown. Beta-chain TCR CDR3 regions were amplified from RNA transcripts. RT-PCR in the first round used HTBI primers; a second-round multiplex PCR followed. MiXCR was run by TCRdb on the multiplex PCR reads, yielding one entry per CDR3 protein. Among a few hundred thousand distinct CDR3 sequences listed, about 40% were seen once. This TCR was sampled from an adult man with Graves' hyperthyroidism. J is TRBJ2-2 and V is TRBV12-3 or TRBV12-4; D is unclear. The sample comprised peripheral blood or thyroid tissue (not recorded which). CDR3 loop: CASSLVENTGELFF. As DNA, the CDR3 is TGTGCCAGCTCCCTAGTCGAGAACACCGGGGAGCTGTTTTTT.